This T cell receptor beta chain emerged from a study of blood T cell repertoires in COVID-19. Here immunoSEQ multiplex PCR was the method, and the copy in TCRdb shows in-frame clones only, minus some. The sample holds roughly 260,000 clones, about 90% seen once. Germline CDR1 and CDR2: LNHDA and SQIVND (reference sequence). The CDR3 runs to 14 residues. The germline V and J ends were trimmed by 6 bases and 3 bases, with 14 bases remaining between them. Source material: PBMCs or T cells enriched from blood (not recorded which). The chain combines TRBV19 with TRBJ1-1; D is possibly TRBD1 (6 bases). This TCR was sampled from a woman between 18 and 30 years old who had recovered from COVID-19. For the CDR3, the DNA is TGTGCCAGTAGCTACGACAGGAGATACACTGAAGCTTTCTTT. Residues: CASSYDRRYTEAFF.